This T cell receptor beta chain was captured in a study of shared clonotypes between healthy human individuals. Only CD45RO-negative cells positively selected for CCR7 counted as naive CD8 cells, so terminally differentiated effector memory CD45RA+ cells were excluded. Here immunoSEQ multiplex PCR was the method, and the copy in TCRdb shows in-frame clones only, minus some. This table holds some 2.1 million clones, approximately 94% found once. The CDR3 covers 12 residues. With 4 bases removed from V and 6 bases from J, the gap between germline ends came to 11 bases. Germline-derived CDR1 and CDR2 are SGHRS and YFSETQ.

The receptor comes from a man aged 18 to 29 in good health. The sequenced material came from naive CD8+ T cells sorted from blood. This chain uses TRBV5-1 with TRBJ2-7, with a tentative D call TRBD2 (5 bases). The CDR3 DNA reads TGCGCCAGCAGCGGCGGGCTAGGCGAGCAGTACTTC. It codes for CASSGGLGEQYF. Filled out from reference TRBV5-1 and TRBJ2-7, the complete variable domain reads KAGVTQTPRYLIKTRGQQVTLSCSPISGHRSVSWYQQTPGQGLQFLFEYFSETQRNKGNFPGRFSGRQFSNSRSEMNVSTLELGDSALYLCASSGGLGEQYFGPGTRLTVT.